The clone carrying this TCR beta chain was seen just once. Its target is unknown. The data derive from a study of blood T cells in healthy people across ages. Study information: The template switching approach captured approximately one barcoded beta molecule for every two T cells. Broader study findings: Naive and antigen-experienced cells could not be conclusively compared, given unsorted PBMCs. Versus aged donors, long-lived donors had higher diversity and more naive CD4+ cells.

Trimming removed 0 bases from V and 0 bases from J, with 13 bases in between. The CDR3 sequence is 17 residues long. Germline V gene lookup returns CDR1 LGHNA and CDR2 YNFKEQ. For the second PCR, which ran for 7 to 11 cycles, a sample-barcoded 5' primer and a J-beta primer mix were used. All cDNA molecules were each tagged by a template-switch adaptor with 12 random nucleotides. A single record per CDR3 protein comes from TCRdb applying MiXCR to the 5' RACE reads. This sample yields approximately 810,000 distinct CDR3 sequences, of which 25% to 30% are seen a single time; about 18% belongs to the top ten.

The rearrangement uses TRBV4-2 and TRBJ2-3; D call uncertain. This receptor was obtained from a woman at least 80 years old in good health. Sequencing used blood. CDR3 sequence: CASSQEIARASTDTQYF. The CDR3 DNA is TGTGCCAGCAGCCAAGAAATTGCCCGTGCTAGCACAGATACGCAGTATTTT.